This TCR beta chain is from a study of blood T cell repertoires in COVID-19. Produced via immunoSEQ multiplex PCR; TCRdb's table is partial and in-frame only. The sample yields approximately 200,000 clones, approximately 83% seen once. This clonotype was sampled from a man aged 55 to 70 with acute or convalescent COVID-19. The specimen was peripheral blood.

Here the CDR3 DNA reads TGTGCCAGCAGCTTAGTGGTTGAGACTGAAGCTTTCTTT. It specifies CASSLVVETEAFF. The chain joins TRBV7-2 to TRBJ1-1; D is undetermined. The V end lost 1 base, the J end lost 5 bases, and 8 bases lay between the germline ends. The CDR3 sequence is 13 residues long. Germline CDR1 is SGHTA and CDR2 is FQGNSA.